This TCR beta chain was sequenced during a study of monozygotic twins with inflammatory bowel disease. As for this clonotype: Its target is unknown.

The germline CDR1 and CDR2 sequences are SGHRS and YFSETQ. The length of the CDR3 is 16 residues. Notes on the study in general: IBD-affected twins scored below their healthy co-twins in TCRbeta diversity (inverse Simpson). The sharing of clonotypes with others was lower in IBD patients than in healthy twins, especially with disease activity.

Samples each yielded cDNA through eight separate reactions. Reanalyzing the 5' RACE reads, TCRdb keeps one entry per CDR3 protein, without DNA. The clone table shows 400,000 or so distinct CDR3 sequences, with the ten largest holding 2% to 3%. This receptor was obtained from a human donor with ulcerative colitis or Crohn's disease, or a healthy co-twin of an affected twin (not recorded which). Sequences were obtained from blood. V usage is TRBV5-1 and J usage is TRBJ2-2; TCRdb names TRBD2, which stays unverified in the absence of DNA. CDR3 loop: CASSLEASAGAGELFF.